This T cell receptor beta chain was captured in a study of control samples from healthy donors and cancer patients. This CDR3 region has 19 residues. Looked up from germline, CDR1 is MDHEN and CDR2 is SYDVKM. The V gene end was trimmed by 2 bases and the J gene end by 3 bases; junction bases not matched to a gene: 16. This table comes from immunoSEQ multiplex PCR, and its TCRdb copy is limited to in-frame clones, with some not included. The sample lists around 70,000 clones; roughly nine tenths were seen once. The source of this sequence is a woman in her forties or fifties with colorectal cancer. The sequenced sample consisted of PBMCs. The rearrangement joins TRBV28 to TRBJ2-1; 7 bases are a match to TRBD2. The CDR3 DNA reads as TGTGCCAGCAGTTTAGCTTTACGTATGTGGCGGGGGAACTACAATGAGCAGTTCTTC. The encoded protein is CASSLALRMWRGNYNEQFF. The variable domain in full, completed from reference TRBV28 and TRBJ2-1, reads DVKVTQSSRYLVKRTGEKVFLECVQDMDHENMFWYRQDPGLGLRLIYFSYDVKMKEKGDIPEGYSVSREKKERFSLILESASTNQTSMYLCASSLALRMWRGNYNEQFFGPGTRLTVL.